These 3 T cell receptor beta chains were sequenced from one sample in a study of a mutant IDH1 vaccine in newly diagnosed glioma. Time point of the sample: baseline, week 1 (first vaccination visit). Indicated treatment: pre-vaccination baseline after standard-of-care therapy. Measured with immunoSEQ multiplex PCR; TCRdb has only the in-frame clones, and not every one. The sample records around 30,000 clones, about 80% being singletons. This material consisted of peripheral blood mononuclear cells (PBMCs), taken from a glioma patient treated with radiotherapy, temozolomide or both. All receptors derive from a man aged 45-60 years with glioma. Some clones in this sample may be carry-over from other donors' samples.

The sample holds a few counts of this clone. V usage is TRBV19 and J usage is TRBJ1-1; perhaps TRBD1 as D (6 bases). Germline CDR1 LNHDA, CDR2 SQIVND (reference sequence). The CDR3 totals 13 residues. V shed 7 bases and J shed 6 bases, with 15 bases lying between them. The CDR3 sequence is CASISGGSAEAFF. CDR3 bases: TGTGCCAGTATTTCGGGGGGCTCGGCTGAAGCTTTCTTT.

The chain employs TRBV2 and TRBJ2-7, with 9 bases identical to TRBD1. Trimming removed 10 bases from V and 4 bases from J; junction bases left unmatched: 8. The CDR3 is 13 residues long. Germline V gene lookup returns CDR1 SNHLY and CDR2 FYNNEI. CDR3 region: CATRDRELYEQYF. The CDR3, as DNA: TGTGCCACCCGGGACAGGGAGTTATACGAGCAGTACTTC.

The rearrangement joins TRBV7-9 to TRBJ1-3; D remains ambiguous. The germline CDR1 and CDR2 sequences are SEHNR and FQNEAQ (reference sequence). The CDR3 is 16 residues long. Trimming left V 0 bases short and J 1 base short, with 10 bases between. DNA for the CDR3: TGTGCCAGCAGCTTAGCCTTAGGGTTATCTGGAAACACCATATATTTT. The encoded protein is CASSLALGLSGNTIYF.